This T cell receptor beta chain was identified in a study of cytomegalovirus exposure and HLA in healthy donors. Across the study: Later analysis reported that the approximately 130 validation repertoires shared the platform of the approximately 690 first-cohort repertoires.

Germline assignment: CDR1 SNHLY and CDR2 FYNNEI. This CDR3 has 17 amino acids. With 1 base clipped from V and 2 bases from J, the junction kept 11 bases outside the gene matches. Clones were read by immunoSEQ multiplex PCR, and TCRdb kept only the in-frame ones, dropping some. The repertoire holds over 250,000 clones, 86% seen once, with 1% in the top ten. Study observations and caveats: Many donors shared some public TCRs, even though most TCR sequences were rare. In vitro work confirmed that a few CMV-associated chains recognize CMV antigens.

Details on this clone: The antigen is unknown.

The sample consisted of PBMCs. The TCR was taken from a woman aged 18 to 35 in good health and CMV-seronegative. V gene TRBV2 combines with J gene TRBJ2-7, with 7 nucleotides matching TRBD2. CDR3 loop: CASSEVSLTGGPYEQYF. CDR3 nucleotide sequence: TGTGCCAGCAGTGAAGTCAGTCTAACGGGGGGTCCCTACGAGCAGTACTTC.